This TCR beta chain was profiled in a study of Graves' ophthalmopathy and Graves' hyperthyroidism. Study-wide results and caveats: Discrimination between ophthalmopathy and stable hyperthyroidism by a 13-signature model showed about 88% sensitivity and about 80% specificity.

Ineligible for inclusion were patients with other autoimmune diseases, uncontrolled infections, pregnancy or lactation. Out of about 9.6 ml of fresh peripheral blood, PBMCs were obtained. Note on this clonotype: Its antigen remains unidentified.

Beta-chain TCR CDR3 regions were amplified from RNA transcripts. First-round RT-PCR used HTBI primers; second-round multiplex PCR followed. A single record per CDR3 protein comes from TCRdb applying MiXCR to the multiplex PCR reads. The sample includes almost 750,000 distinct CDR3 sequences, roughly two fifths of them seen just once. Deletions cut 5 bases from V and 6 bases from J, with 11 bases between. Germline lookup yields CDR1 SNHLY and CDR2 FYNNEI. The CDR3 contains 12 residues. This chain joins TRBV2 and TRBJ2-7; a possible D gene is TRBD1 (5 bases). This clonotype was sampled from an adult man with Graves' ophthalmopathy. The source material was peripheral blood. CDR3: CASSYFGAEQYF. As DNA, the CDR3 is TGTGCCAGCAGTTACTTTGGGGCCGAGCAGTACTTC.